This paragraph covers one T cell receptor beta chain sequence. The V gene end was trimmed by 0 bases and the J gene end by 2 bases; junction bases not matched to a gene: 5. The germline gives CDR1 SGDLS, CDR2 YYNGEE. CDR3 length: 15 amino acids. The sample originates from a study of blood T cell repertoires in COVID-19. In the authors' methods: Estimation of nucleated cell counts relied on the amplification of reference gene primers. The method was immunoSEQ multiplex PCR; TCRdb's version includes in-frame clones alone and lacks a portion of them. The DNA gave D and trimming, while V, J and clone size come from that table. The data contain 310,000 or so clones, 88% of them seen just once; the ten biggest clones take up approximately 10%.

Specimen: peripheral blood. The receptor was isolated from a woman aged 25 to 39 with COVID-19, enrolled during active disease. The J gene is TRBJ2-7, the V gene TRBV9; TRBD2 matches 7 bases. As DNA, the CDR3 is TGTGCCAGCAGCGTAGATCCAGCGGGGCCCTACGAGCAGTACTTC. Amino acid sequence: CASSVDPAGPYEQYF.